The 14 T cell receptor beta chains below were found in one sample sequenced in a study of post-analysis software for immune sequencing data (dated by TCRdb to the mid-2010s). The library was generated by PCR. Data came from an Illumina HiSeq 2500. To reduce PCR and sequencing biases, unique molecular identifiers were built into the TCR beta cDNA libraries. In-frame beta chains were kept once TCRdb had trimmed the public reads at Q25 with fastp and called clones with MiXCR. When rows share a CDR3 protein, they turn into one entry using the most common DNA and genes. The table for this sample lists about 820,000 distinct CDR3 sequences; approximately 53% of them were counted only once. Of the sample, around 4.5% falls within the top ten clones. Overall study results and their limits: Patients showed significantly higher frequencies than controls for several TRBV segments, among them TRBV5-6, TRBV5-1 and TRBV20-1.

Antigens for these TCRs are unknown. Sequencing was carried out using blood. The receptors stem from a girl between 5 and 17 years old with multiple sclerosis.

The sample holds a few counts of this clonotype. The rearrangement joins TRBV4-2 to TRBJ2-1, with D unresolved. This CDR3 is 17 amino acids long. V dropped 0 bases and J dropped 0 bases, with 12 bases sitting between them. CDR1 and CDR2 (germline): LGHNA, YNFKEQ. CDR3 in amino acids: CASSQEGSPSSYNEQFF. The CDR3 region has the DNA TGTGCCAGCAGCCAAGAAGGCTCACCCAGCTCCTACAATGAGCAGTTCTTC.

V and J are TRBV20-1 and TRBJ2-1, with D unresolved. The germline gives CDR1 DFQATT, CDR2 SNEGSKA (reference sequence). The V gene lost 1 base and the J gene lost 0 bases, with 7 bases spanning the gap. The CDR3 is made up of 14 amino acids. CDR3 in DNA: TGCAGTGCTAGAGTACTCCTCTCCTACAATGAGCAGTTCTTC. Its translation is CSARVLLSYNEQFF.

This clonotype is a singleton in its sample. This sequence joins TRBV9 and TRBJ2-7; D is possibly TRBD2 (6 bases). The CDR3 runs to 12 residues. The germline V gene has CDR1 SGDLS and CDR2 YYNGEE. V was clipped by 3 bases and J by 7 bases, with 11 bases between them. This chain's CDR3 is CASSDSGTEQYF. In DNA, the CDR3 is TGTGCCAGCAGCGATAGCGGCACTGAGCAGTACTTC.

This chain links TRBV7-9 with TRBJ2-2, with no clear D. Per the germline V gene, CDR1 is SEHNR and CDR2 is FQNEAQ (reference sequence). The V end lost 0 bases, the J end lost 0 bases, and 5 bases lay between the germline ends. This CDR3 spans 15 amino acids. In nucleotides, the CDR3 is TGTGCCAGCAGCTTAGCCAGTTCGAACACCGGGGAGCTGTTTTTT. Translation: CASSLASSNTGELFF.

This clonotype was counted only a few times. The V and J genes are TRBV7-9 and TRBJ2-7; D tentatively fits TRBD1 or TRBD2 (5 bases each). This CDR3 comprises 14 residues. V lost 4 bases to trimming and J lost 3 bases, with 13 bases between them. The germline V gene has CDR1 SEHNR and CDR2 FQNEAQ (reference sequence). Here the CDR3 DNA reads TGTGCCAGCAGCTCCCTTGGGGGAATCTACGAGCAGTACTTC. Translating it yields CASSSLGGIYEQYF.

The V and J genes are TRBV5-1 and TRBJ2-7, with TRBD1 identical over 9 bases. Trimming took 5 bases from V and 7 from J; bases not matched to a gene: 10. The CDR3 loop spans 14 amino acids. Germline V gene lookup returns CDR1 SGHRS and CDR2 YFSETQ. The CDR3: CASSPGTGPEEQYF. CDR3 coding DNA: TGCGCCAGCAGTCCCGGGACAGGGCCTGAAGAGCAGTACTTC.

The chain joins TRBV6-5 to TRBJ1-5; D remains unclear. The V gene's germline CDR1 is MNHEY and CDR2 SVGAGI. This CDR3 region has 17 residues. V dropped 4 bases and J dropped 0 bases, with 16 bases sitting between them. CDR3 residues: CASSSGPRGGSNQPQHF. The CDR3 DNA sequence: TGTGCCAGCAGTTCCGGGCCCCGCGGCGGTAGCAATCAGCCCCAGCATTTT.

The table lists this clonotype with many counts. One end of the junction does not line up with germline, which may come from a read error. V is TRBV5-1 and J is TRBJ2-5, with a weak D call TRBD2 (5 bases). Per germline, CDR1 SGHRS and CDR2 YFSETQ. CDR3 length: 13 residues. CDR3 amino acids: CASSLALQETQYF. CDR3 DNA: TGTGCCAGCAGCCTAGCCCTCCAAGAGACCCAGTACTTC.

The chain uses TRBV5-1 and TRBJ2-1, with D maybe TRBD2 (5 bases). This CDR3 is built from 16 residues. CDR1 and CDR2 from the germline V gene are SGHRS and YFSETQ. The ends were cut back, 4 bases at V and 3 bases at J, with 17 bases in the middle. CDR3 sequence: CASSLRTGEYYNEQFF. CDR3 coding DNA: TGCGCCAGCAGCCTGCGGACCGGGGAGTACTACAATGAGCAGTTCTTC.

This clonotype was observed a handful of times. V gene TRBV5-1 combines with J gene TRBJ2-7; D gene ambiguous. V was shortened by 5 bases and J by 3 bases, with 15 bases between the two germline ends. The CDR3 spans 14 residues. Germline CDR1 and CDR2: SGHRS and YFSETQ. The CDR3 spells CASSRAVNNYEQYF. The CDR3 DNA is TGCGCCAGCAGTAGGGCGGTTAATAACTACGAGCAGTACTTC.

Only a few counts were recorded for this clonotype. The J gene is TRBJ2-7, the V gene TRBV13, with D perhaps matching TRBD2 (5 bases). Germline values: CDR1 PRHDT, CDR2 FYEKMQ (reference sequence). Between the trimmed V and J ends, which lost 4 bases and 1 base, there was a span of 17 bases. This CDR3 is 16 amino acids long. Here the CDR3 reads CASSSPGKDPSYEQYF. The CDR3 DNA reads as TGTGCCAGCAGCTCCCCGGGGAAGGACCCATCCTACGAGCAGTACTTC.

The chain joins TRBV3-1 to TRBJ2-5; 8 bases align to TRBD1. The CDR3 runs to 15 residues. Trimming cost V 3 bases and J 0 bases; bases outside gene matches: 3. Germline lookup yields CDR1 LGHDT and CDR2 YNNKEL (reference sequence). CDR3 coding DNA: TGTGCCAGCAGCCATCGGACAGGGAACCAAGAGACCCAGTACTTC. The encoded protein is CASSHRTGNQETQYF.

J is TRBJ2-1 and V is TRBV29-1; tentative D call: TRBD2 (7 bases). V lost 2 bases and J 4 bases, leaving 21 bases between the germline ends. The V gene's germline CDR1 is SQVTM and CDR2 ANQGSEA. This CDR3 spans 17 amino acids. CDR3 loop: CSVERVGRGVSYNEQFF. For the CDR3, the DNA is TGCAGCGTTGAACGGGTGGGGAGGGGGGTTTCTTACAATGAGCAGTTCTTC.

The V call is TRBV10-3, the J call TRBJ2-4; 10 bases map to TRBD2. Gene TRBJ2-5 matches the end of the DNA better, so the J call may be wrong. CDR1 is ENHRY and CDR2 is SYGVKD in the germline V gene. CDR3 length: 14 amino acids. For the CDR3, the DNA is TGTGCCATCGGGGGACTAGCGCCTCAAGAGACCCAGTACTTC. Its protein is CAIGGLAPQETQYF.